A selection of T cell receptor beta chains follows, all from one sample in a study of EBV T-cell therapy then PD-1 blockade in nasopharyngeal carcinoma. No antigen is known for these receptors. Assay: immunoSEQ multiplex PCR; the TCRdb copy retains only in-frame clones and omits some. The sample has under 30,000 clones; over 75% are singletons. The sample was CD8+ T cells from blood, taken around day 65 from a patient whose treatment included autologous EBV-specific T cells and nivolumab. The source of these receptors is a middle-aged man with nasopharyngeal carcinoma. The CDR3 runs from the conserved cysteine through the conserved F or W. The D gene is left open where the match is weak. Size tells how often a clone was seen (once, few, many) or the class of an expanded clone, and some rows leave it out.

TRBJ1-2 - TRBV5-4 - CASSLAQGDYGYTF TGTGCCAGCAGCTTGGCGCAGGGTGACTATGGCTACACCTTC
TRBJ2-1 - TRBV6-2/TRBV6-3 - CASSYIWGANEQFF TGTGCCAGCAGTTACATTTGGGGGGCCAATGAGCAGTTCTTC
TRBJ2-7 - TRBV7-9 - CASSLGPESSYEQYF TGTGCCAGCAGCTTAGGGCCGGAGAGCTCCTACGAGCAGTACTTC
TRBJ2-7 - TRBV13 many CASSLGAGEGYEQYF TGTGCCAGCAGCTTAGGGGCCGGGGAAGGGTACGAGCAGTACTTC
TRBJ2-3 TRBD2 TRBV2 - CASSALAGTPLGTDTQYF TGTGCCAGCAGTGCCCTAGCGGGGACCCCCTTAGGGACAGATACGCAGTATTTT
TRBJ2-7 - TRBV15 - CATSPPSYEQYF TGTGCCACCAGCCCCCCAAGCTACGAGCAATACTTC
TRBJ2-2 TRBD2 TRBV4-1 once CASSTRTSGGLTGGELFF TGCGCCAGCAGCACCCGGACTAGCGGGGGACTAACGGGCGGGGAGCTGTTTTTT
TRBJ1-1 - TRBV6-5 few CASSRGLNTEAFF TGTGCCAGCAGTCGGGGTTTGAACACTGAAGCTTTCTTT
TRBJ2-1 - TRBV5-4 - CASSSGTYSSYNEQFF TGTGCCAGCAGCTCCGGGACTTACAGCTCCTACAATGAGCAGTTCTTC
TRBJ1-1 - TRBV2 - CASSGGALANTEAFF TGTGCCAGCAGTGGAGGGGCCTTGGCGAACACTGAAGCTTTCTTT
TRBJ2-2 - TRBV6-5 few CASSGGQDTGELFF TGTGCCAGCAGCGGGGGACAAGACACCGGGGAGCTGTTTTTT
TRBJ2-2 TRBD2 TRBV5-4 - CASSPRARIAGGPHRELFF TGTGCCAGCAGCCCCCGAGCCAGAATAGCGGGGGGTCCACACCGGGAGCTGTTTTTT
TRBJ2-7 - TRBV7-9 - CASSPSNEQYF TGTGCCAGCAGCCCCTCTAACGAGCAGTACTTC
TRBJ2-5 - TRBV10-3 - CAIRSGRAARETQYF TGTGCCATCAGGTCTGGAAGGGCGGCAAGGGAGACCCAGTACTTC
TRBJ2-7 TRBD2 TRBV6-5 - CASSYTSGGYEQYF TGTGCCAGCAGTTACACTAGCGGGGGTTACGAGCAGTACTTC
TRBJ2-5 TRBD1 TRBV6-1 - CASSEAPGGQETQYF TGTGCCAGCAGTGAAGCTCCAGGGGGCCAAGAGACCCAGTACTTC
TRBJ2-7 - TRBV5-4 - CASSLAGDAEQYF TGTGCCAGCAGCTTGGCAGGGGATGCCGAGCAGTACTTC
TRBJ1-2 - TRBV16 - CASSFSGGGYTF TGTGCCAGCAGCTTTTCGGGTGGTGGCTACACCTTC
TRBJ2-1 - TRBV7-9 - CALLGPSNEQFF TGTGCCCTGTTAGGTCCCTCCAATGAGCAGTTCTTC
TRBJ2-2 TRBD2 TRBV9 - CASSSSRSGGNTGELFF TGTGCCAGCAGCAGCTCTCGGAGCGGGGGCAACACCGGGGAGCTGTTTTTT
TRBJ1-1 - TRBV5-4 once CASSFGLTEAFF TGTGCCAGCAGCTTTGGGTTAACTGAAGCTTTCTTT
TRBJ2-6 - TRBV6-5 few CASSYSGTSGANVLTF TGTGCCAGCAGTTACTCTGGGACTTCTGGGGCCAACGTCCTGACTTTC
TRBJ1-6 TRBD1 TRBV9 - CASSATGSFSPLHF TGTGCCAGCAGCGCGACAGGGAGTTTTTCACCCCTCCACTTT
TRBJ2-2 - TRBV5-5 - CASSPTRENTGELFF TGTGCCAGCAGCCCGACCAGGGAGAACACCGGGGAGCTGTTTTTT
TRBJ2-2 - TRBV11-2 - CASSLMAVLRPIAGELFF TGTGCCAGCAGCTTAATGGCTGTCCTGAGACCAATCGCCGGGGAGCTGTTTTTT
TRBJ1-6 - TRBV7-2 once CASSLRTDVGRNSPLHF TGTGCCAGCAGCCTACGGACGGATGTTGGGAGGAATTCACCCCTCCACTTT
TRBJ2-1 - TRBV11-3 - CASSLDPTDEQFF TGTGCCAGCAGCTTAGATCCAACCGATGAGCAGTTCTTC
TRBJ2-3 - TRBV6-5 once CASSYNNAGDTQYF TGTGCCAGCAGTTACAATAACGCAGGGGATACGCAGTATTTT
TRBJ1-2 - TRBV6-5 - CASSYSAGDNYGYTF TGTGCCAGCAGTTATTCCGCAGGAGACAACTATGGCTACACCTTC
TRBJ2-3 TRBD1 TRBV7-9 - CASSLADQGEQTDTQYF TGTGCCAGCAGCTTAGCGGACCAGGGGGAACAGACAGATACGCAGTATTTT
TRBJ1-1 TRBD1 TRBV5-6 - CASSSDRGGTEAFF TGTGCCAGCAGCTCGGACAGGGGAGGAACTGAAGCTTTCTTT
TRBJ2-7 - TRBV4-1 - CASSQDPDPGAQGEQYF TGCGCCAGCAGCCAAGATCCAGACCCGGGCGCCCAGGGCGAGCAGTACTTC
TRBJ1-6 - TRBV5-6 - CASSLAEAASPLHF TGTGCCAGCAGCTTGGCCGAGGCAGCTTCACCCCTCCACTTT
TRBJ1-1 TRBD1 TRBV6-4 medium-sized CASSPSLEGAAEAFF TGTGCCAGCAGTCCCTCCCTTGAGGGGGCGGCTGAAGCTTTCTTT
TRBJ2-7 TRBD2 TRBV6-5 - CASSYAFGGFYEQYF TGTGCCAGCAGTTACGCCTTCGGGGGGTTCTACGAGCAGTACTTC
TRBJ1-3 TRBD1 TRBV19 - CASTYGQVESGNTIYF TGTGCCAGTACCTACGGACAGGTCGAGTCTGGAAACACCATATATTTT
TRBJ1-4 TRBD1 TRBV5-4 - CASTKLLTGGRVEKLFF TGTGCCAGCACGAAACTGCTGACAGGGGGCAGGGTTGAAAAACTGTTTTTT
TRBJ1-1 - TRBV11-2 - CASSLAGSAAEAFF TGTGCCAGCAGCTTAGCAGGGTCGGCCGCTGAAGCTTTCTTT
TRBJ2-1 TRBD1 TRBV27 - CASSLSSGQPLYNEQFF TGTGCCAGCAGTTTATCGTCGGGACAGCCGCTGTACAATGAGCAGTTCTTC
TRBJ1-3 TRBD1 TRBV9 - CASSVGLQGAPGNTIYF TGTGCCAGCAGCGTAGGCCTACAGGGGGCGCCGGGAAACACCATATATTTT
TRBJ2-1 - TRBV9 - CASSVVSGYEQFF TGTGCCAGCAGCGTAGTTTCAGGCTATGAGCAGTTCTTC
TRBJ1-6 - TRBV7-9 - CASTPTPNSPLHF TGTGCCAGCACCCCGACCCCGAATTCACCCCTCCACTTT
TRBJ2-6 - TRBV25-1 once CASRSPGGASGANVLTF TGTGCCAGCAGATCGCCTGGCGGAGCGTCTGGGGCCAACGTCCTGACTTTC
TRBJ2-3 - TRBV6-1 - CASSEWGTTDTQYF TGTGCCAGCAGTGAATGGGGGACCACAGATACGCAGTATTTT
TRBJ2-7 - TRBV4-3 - CASSQDHLTNAYEQYF TGCGCCAGCAGCCAAGATCATCTAACGAATGCCTACGAGCAGTACTTC
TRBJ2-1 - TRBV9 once CASSDPGAPRGEQFF TGTGCCAGCAGCGACCCTGGGGCACCGAGGGGCGAGCAGTTCTTC
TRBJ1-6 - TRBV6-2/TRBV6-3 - CASSLGRDNSPLHF TGTGCCAGCAGCTTGGGACGGGATAATTCACCCCTCCACTTT
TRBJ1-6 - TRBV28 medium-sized CASRRQIFNSPLHF TGTGCCAGCAGAAGACAGATCTTCAATTCACCCCTCCACTTT
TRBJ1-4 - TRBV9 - CASSPRTNEKLFF TGTGCCAGCAGCCCCCGGACTAATGAAAAACTGTTTTTT
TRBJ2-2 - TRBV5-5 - CASRLAAVPLAHTGELFF TGTGCCAGCAGATTGGCTGCGGTGCCACTAGCTCACACCGGGGAGCTGTTTTTT
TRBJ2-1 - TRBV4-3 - CASSPEVNYRADEQFF TGCGCCAGCAGCCCCGAAGTGAATTACAGGGCGGATGAGCAGTTCTTC
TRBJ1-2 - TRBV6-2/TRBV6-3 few CASSYSETYYGYTF TGTGCCAGCAGTTACTCTGAGACATACTATGGCTACACCTTC
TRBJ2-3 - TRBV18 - CASSQQAPQDTQYF TGTGCCAGCTCACAACAGGCCCCCCAAGATACGCAGTATTTT
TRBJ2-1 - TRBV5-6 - CASSYGYEQFF TGTGCCAGCAGCTATGGCTATGAGCAGTTCTTC
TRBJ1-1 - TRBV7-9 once CASRPGHLNTEAFF TGTGCCAGCAGACCGGGACACCTGAACACTGAAGCTTTCTTT
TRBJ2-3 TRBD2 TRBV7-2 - CASRNGGGGDRPTDTQYF TGTGCCAGCAGGAACGGGGGGGGCGGGGATCGCCCCACAGATACGCAGTATTTT
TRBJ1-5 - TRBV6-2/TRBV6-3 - CASSYPEVPQHF TGTGCCAGCAGTTACCCTGAAGTCCCCCAGCATTTT
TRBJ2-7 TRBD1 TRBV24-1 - CATRGTGAYEQYF TGTGCCACAAGAGGGACAGGGGCCTACGAGCAGTACTTC
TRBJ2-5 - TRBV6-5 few CASSYTGEVLETQYF TGTGCCAGCAGTTACACCGGAGAGGTGCTCGAGACCCAGTACTTC